This entry lists 28 T cell receptor beta chains sequenced from one sample in a study of cytomegalovirus exposure and HLA in healthy donors. PCR involved 60 Vbeta and 13 Jbeta primers. TCRdb's copy holds only in-frame clones and misses some; the assay was immunoSEQ multiplex PCR. The sample includes some 120,000 clones, 80% of them seen just once. The sample taken for sequencing was PBMCs. These TCRs come from a man younger than 40 in good health and CMV-seronegative.

The V call is TRBV27, the J call TRBJ2-2; TRBD2 matches 9 bases. The CDR3 totals 17 residues. Trimming at V came to 5 bases and at J to 4 bases, leaving 11 bases not matched to a gene. Germline V gives CDR1 MNHEY, CDR2 SMNVEV (reference sequence). CDR3 in amino acids: CASSPLSGRSGTGELFF. The DNA for the CDR3 is TGTGCCAGCAGTCCACTGAGCGGGAGGTCGGGCACCGGGGAGCTGTTTTTT.

The rearrangement links TRBV10-3 to TRBJ1-4; TRBD1 agrees at 9 bases. Germline CDR1 reads ENHRY; CDR2 reads SYGVKD. With V trimmed by 2 bases and J by 8 bases, 3 bases remained unmatched. This CDR3 region has 14 residues. The CDR3 DNA reads as TGTGCCATCAGTGAGGGGACAGGGCAAGAAAAACTGTTTTTT. This encodes CAISEGTGQEKLFF.

The V gene is TRBV18, the J gene TRBJ2-5; 9 nucleotides agree with TRBD2. Per germline, CDR1 KGHSH and CDR2 LQKENI. V shed 0 bases, J shed 4 bases, and the junction held 0 bases outside the gene matches. The CDR3 runs 14 residues. CDR3 DNA sequence: TGTGCCAGCTCACCACCGGGACTAGCAGAGACCCAGTACTTC. This gives the protein CASSPPGLAETQYF.

This chain links TRBV10-3 with TRBJ2-2, with TRBD1 as a possible D gene (5 bases). Between the trimmed V and J ends, which lost 6 bases and 2 bases, there was a span of 16 bases. The CDR3 runs 16 residues. CDR1 and CDR2 from the germline V gene are ENHRY and SYGVKD. CDR3 sequence (DNA): TGTGCCATCAGCTACAGGTGGGGAATAAACACCGGGGAGCTGTTTTTT. Amino acids: CAISYRWGINTGELFF.

The chain is built from TRBV5-4 and TRBJ2-7, with 7 bases fitting TRBD2. V trimming: 3 bases; J trimming: 4 bases; junction bases outside the gene matches: 10. This CDR3 region has 15 residues. From germline, CDR1 is SGHNT and CDR2 YYREEE (reference sequence). CDR3 nucleotide sequence: TGTGCCAGCAGCTCCGGGAGCGGGAAGACTTACGAGCAGTACTTC. Its protein product is CASSSGSGKTYEQYF.

The V and J genes are TRBV7-2 and TRBJ2-7, with D possibly TRBD2 on 6 matching bases. The CDR3 sequence is 15 residues long. V was clipped by 2 bases and J by 3 bases, with 14 bases between them. CDR1 is SGHTA and CDR2 is FQGNSA in the germline V gene. The CDR3 region has the DNA TGTGCCAGCAGCTTAAGGACTACCTCTATCTACGAGCAGTACTTC. It codes for CASSLRTTSIYEQYF.

Worth noting for this clone: The junction shows a germline mismatch at one end, possibly a read error. The rearrangement links TRBV29-1 to TRBJ1-2; 9 bases line up with TRBD1. Germline loops: CDR1 SQVTM, CDR2 ANQGSEA. The CDR3 extends over 14 amino acids. The CDR3 sequence: CSEQQTGGDYGYPF. In nucleotides, the CDR3 is TGCAGCGAACAGCAGACAGGGGGGGACTATGGCTACCCCTTC.

J is TRBJ2-7 and V is TRBV6-1; no definite D call. V was trimmed by 10 bases and J by 2 bases, leaving 6 bases between them. CDR3 size: 10 residues. Germline V gene data show CDR1 as MNHNS and CDR2 as SASEGT. The DNA for the CDR3 is TGTGCCACCGGTACCTACGAGCAGTACTTC. Residues: CATGTYEQYF.

This clone appeared a single time. The V call is TRBV20-1, the J call TRBJ1-1; no reliable D call. The V end was cut by 2 bases, the J end by 5 bases, with 6 bases between. Per the germline V gene, CDR1 is DFQATT and CDR2 is SNEGSKA (reference sequence). This CDR3 is built from 11 residues. The CDR3 is CSARSGTEAFF. In DNA, the CDR3 is TGCAGTGCTAGATCGGGGACTGAAGCTTTCTTT.

The V gene is TRBV29-1, the J gene TRBJ2-7, with D perhaps TRBD1 (6 bases). CDR1 and CDR2 from the germline V gene are SQVTM and ANQGSEA. This CDR3 has 16 amino acids. The germline V and J ends were trimmed by 7 bases and 7 bases, with 29 bases remaining between them. Here the CDR3 DNA reads TGCAGCGCCGAGTTACCGGATCCCGGGACATATGGTGAGCAGTACTTC. Translating it yields CSAELPDPGTYGEQYF.

This clone was counted a few times. The same CDR3 can be traced to other DNA sequences in this sample. The chain joins TRBV6-1 to TRBJ1-1; D is possibly TRBD1 (6 bases). V was shortened by 6 bases and J by 5 bases, with 13 bases between the two germline ends. The germline V gene encodes CDR1 MNHNS and CDR2 SASEGT. The CDR3 length is 13 residues. CDR3 loop: CASRRGGSTEAFF. CDR3 sequence (DNA): TGTGCCAGCAGGAGGGGGGGGAGTACTGAAGCTTTCTTT.

V gene TRBV4-3 combines with J gene TRBJ1-4; no reliable D call. Germline lookup yields CDR1 LGHNA and CDR2 YSLEER. This CDR3 is 13 amino acids long. V shed 4 bases and J shed 7 bases, with 10 bases lying between them. CDR3 sequence: CASSPGSSEKLFF. CDR3 coding DNA: TGCGCCAGCAGCCCCGGTTCAAGTGAAAAACTGTTTTTT.

This clone was seen a few times. The chain recombines TRBV30 with TRBJ1-1, with 7 bases aligning to TRBD1. Trimming removed 0 bases from V and 5 bases from J; junction bases left unmatched: 15. CDR1 GTSNPN and CDR2 SVGIG come from the germline V gene (reference sequence). The length of the CDR3 is 17 residues. The CDR3 DNA is TGTGCCTGGAGTGTATCCCGCGCACAGGGGTTAAAGACTGAAGCTTTCTTT. Protein sequence: CAWSVSRAQGLKTEAFF. The full variable domain, completed using reference TRBV30 and TRBJ1-1, is SQTIHQWPATLVQPVGSPLSLECTVEGTSNPNLYWYRQAAGRGLQLLFYSVGIGQISSEVPQNLSASRPQDRQFILSSKKLLLSDSGFYLCAWSVSRAQGLKTEAFFGQGTRLTVV.

A few counts support this clone. The chain links TRBV12-2 to TRBJ2-5; the table's D call, TRBD1, has no DNA check behind it. TRBV12-2 is a recognized pseudogene. CDR3 length equals 15 residues. CDR3 DNA: TGTGCAAGTCGCTTAGACAGGGGGCGAGGAGAGACCCAGTACTTC. Its translation is CASRLDRGRGETQYF.

The rearrangement uses TRBV29-1 and TRBJ2-7; no firm D call. This CDR3 has 13 residues. Trimming took 3 bases from V and 3 from J, leaving 12 bases between them. Per the germline V gene, CDR1 is SQVTM and CDR2 is ANQGSEA. CDR3 nucleotides: TGCAGCGTTGAGTCCCCCAACGGCTACGAGCAGTACTTC. It encodes CSVESPNGYEQYF.

The gene calls are TRBV9 and TRBJ2-7; 13 nucleotides align to TRBD2. Trimming took 8 bases from V and 4 from J; bases not matched to a gene: 15. This CDR3 spans 17 amino acids. The germline V gene encodes CDR1 SGDLS and CDR2 YYNGEE. CDR3 sequence reads: CARPPGLAGLGPYEQYF. In nucleotides, the CDR3 is TGTGCCAGACCACCGGGACTAGCGGGACTGGGACCGTACGAGCAGTACTTC.

The chain is built from TRBV6-4 and TRBJ2-3, with TRBD2 as a possible D gene (6 bases). V shed 4 bases and J shed 0 bases, with 8 bases lying between them. In germline, CDR1 is MRHNA, CDR2 SNTAGT. This CDR3 is built from 14 residues. The CDR3, as DNA: TGTGCCAGCAGTGGAAGCGGGAGCACAGATACGCAGTATTTT. Protein: CASSGSGSTDTQYF.

The chain links TRBV4-1 to TRBJ2-7, with D unclear. The germline V gene has CDR1 MGHRA and CDR2 YSYEKL. This CDR3 spans 15 amino acids. The V gene lost 0 bases and the J gene lost 1 base, with 10 bases spanning the gap. The CDR3 spells CASSQDVSGSYEQYF. The CDR3 region has the DNA TGCGCCAGCAGCCAAGATGTTTCCGGGTCCTACGAGCAGTACTTC.

The CDR3 protein is CASTRDAVHNNEQFF. CDR3 sequence (DNA): TGTGCCAGCACCCGTGATGCGGTACACAACAATGAGCAGTTCTTC. The V and J genes are TRBV5-4 and TRBJ2-1, with D unresolved. CDR1 is SGHNT, CDR2 YYREEE, per germline (reference sequence). The CDR3 sequence is 15 residues long. The V gene lost 6 bases and the J gene lost 5 bases, with 18 bases spanning the gap.

Only one count was recorded for this clone. The chain has TRBV29-1 and TRBJ1-2, with D perhaps matching TRBD1 (6 bases). CDR3 length: 14 amino acids. V shed 0 bases and J shed 6 bases, with 14 bases lying between them. Germline V gene lookup returns CDR1 SQVTM and CDR2 ANQGSEA. This CDR3 is CSVEDRNRVDGYTF. The CDR3 DNA reads TGCAGCGTTGAAGATCGGAACAGGGTGGATGGCTACACCTTC.

The chain recombines TRBV19 with TRBJ1-1, with 8 bases aligning to TRBD1. In germline, CDR1 is LNHDA, CDR2 SQIVND (reference sequence). The CDR3 spans 15 residues. V was clipped by 5 bases and J by 3 bases; unmatched bases: 8. The CDR3 sequence: CASSFPDREYTEAFF. The CDR3 region has the DNA TGTGCCAGTAGTTTCCCGGACAGGGAGTACACTGAAGCTTTCTTT.

The chain combines TRBV25-1 with TRBJ1-5, with D possibly being TRBD1 (6 bases). The CDR3 has 12 residues. From germline, CDR1 is MGHDK and CDR2 SYGVNS. Trimming removed 6 bases from V and 5 bases from J, with 8 bases in between. CDR3 amino acids: CASRTGHQPQHF. The CDR3 coding sequence is TGTGCCAGCAGGACAGGACATCAGCCCCAGCATTTT.

Concerning this clone: At one end the junction does not follow the germline gene, possibly because of a read error. This chain connects TRBV9 to TRBJ1-2; no definite D call. Germline lookup yields CDR1 SGDLS and CDR2 YYNGEE. The CDR3 consists of 13 residues. This CDR3 reads CASSERKNYGYPF. The CDR3 DNA follows: TGTGCCAGCAGCGAACGGAAGAACTATGGCTACCCCTTC.

The chain recombines TRBV30 with TRBJ1-2, with D unclear. Germline assignment: CDR1 GTSNPN and CDR2 SVGIG (reference sequence). V lost 4 bases and J 8 bases, leaving 17 bases between the germline ends. This CDR3 is 13 amino acids long. CDR3 sequence reads: CAWTLGRLGGYTF. CDR3 nucleotide sequence: TGTGCCTGGACTTTAGGGAGGCTAGGAGGCTACACCTTC.

The rearrangement joins TRBV27 to TRBJ2-7, with 13 bases fitting TRBD2. The CDR3 runs to 16 residues. V lost 7 bases and J lost 7; bases outside the gene matches: 13. The germline gives CDR1 MNHEY, CDR2 SMNVEV (reference sequence). CDR3 residues: CASTSRWTSGSVEQYF. The DNA of the CDR3 is TGTGCCAGCACCTCCCGGTGGACTAGCGGGAGTGTGGAGCAGTACTTC.

This clone has only a few counts. The gene calls are TRBV9 and TRBJ2-7; 9 bases map to TRBD2. This CDR3 region has 15 residues. V shed 3 bases and J 3 bases; nucleotides not matched to a gene: 7. Per germline, CDR1 SGDLS and CDR2 YYNGEE. The CDR3 sequence is CASSASGNPRYEQYF. DNA for the CDR3: TGTGCCAGCAGCGCTAGCGGGAATCCTCGCTACGAGCAGTACTTC.

The V gene is TRBV7-9, the J gene TRBJ2-1; TRBD1 might be the D (5 bases). The germline V and J ends were trimmed by 0 bases and 8 bases, with 26 bases remaining between them. This CDR3 region has 19 residues. In germline, CDR1 is SEHNR, CDR2 FQNEAQ (reference sequence). The DNA for the CDR3 is TGTGCCAGCAGCTTAGCAGGGGTTGATGCCCCTAGATATATGGATGAGCAGTTCTTC. Its translation: CASSLAGVDAPRYMDEQFF.

The sample holds a few counts of this clone. The J gene is TRBJ2-1, the V gene TRBV6-6; possible D gene TRBD2, 6 bases. The CDR3 sequence is 13 residues long. The V gene's germline CDR1 is MNHNY and CDR2 SVGAGI (reference sequence). The V and J ends lost 7 bases and 8 bases respectively, with 15 bases between them. The CDR3 sequence: CASTGLGVYEQFF. Written as DNA, the CDR3 is TGTGCCAGCACGGGACTCGGGGTCTATGAGCAGTTCTTC.